This TCR beta chain was documented in a study of blood T cell repertoires in COVID-19. Study summary: Acute-phase and convalescent COVID-19 samples originated in the United States, Italy and Spain.

The CDR3 extends over 14 amino acids. Trimming took 6 bases from V and 3 from J, leaving 12 bases between them. The germline CDR1 and CDR2 sequences are LNHDA and SQIVND (reference sequence). How the authors handled the data: It was from reference gene primer amplification that nucleated cell counts were estimated. The data were produced by immunoSEQ multiplex PCR, yet TCRdb's version contains in-frame clones alone and is incomplete. Clonal size and the V and J genes are those of that table, whereas D and trimming came from the DNA. The data show 70,000 to 85,000 clones, roughly four fifths seen once.

This clonotype originated in a man between 60 and 70 years old with acute or convalescent COVID-19. Source material: peripheral blood. The chain links TRBV19 to TRBJ1-5; D remains unclear. In DNA, the CDR3 is TGTGCCAGTAGATTAACAGAATACAATCAGCCCCAGCATTTT. Protein product: CASRLTEYNQPQHF. The full variable domain, completed using reference TRBV19 and TRBJ1-5, is DGGITQSPKYLFRKEGQNVTLSCEQNLNHDAMYWYRQDPGQGLRLIYYSQIVNDFQKGDIAEGYSVSREKKESFPLTVTSAQKNPTAFYLCASRLTEYNQPQHFGDGTRLSIL.